This T cell receptor (beta chain) derives from a study of T cells in women clearing cervical HPV infection. Study as a whole: Controls' single incident HPV16 infection cleared within 12 months without precancer.

TCR beta CDR3 amplified by multiplex PCR from roughly 1,300 ng genomic DNA. Data came from immunoSEQ multiplex PCR; TCRdb stores just in-frame clones and leaves some out. Seen in this sample are some 40,000 clones; the ten most common clones hold 1.2%. The study, taken as a whole, reports: Cases carried less TRBV6-7 than controls: about 0.1% versus 0.15%.

Prevalent HPV16 infections were excluded; only incident single HPV16 infections included. On this clone itself: No antigen is known for it. The CDR3 end falls 3 residues outside the read, so it is completed with the germline J gene.

CDR3 length: 14 residues. Germline values: CDR1 SGHTA, CDR2 FQGTGA. The TCR originated in a woman aged 18-69 years with a cervical HPV16 infection that either progressed to CIN3+ or cleared (not recorded which). This chain joins TRBV7-3 and TRBJ2-3; TRBD2 matches 14 bases. Sequenced sample: blood buffy coat. Incomplete CDR3 DNA: TGTGCCAGCAGCTTGGGACTAGCGGGAGAGACG. It specifies CASSLGLAGET. The entire CDR3 sequence reads CASSLGLAGETQYF.